Shown below are 27 T cell receptor beta chains from a single sample sequenced in a study of blood T cell repertoires in COVID-19. The table came from immunoSEQ multiplex PCR; TCRdb's copy has only in-frame clones and leaves some out. The repertoire includes some 91,000 clones, approximately 76% of them detected once, and 7% sits in the top ten. The sample was peripheral blood. Source of these receptors: a man aged 70 or older with acute or convalescent COVID-19.

The rearrangement joins TRBV6-1 to TRBJ1-2, with TRBD1 matching 8 bases. J lost 4 bases, V lost 3 bases, and 1 base had no gene match. Germline loops: CDR1 MNHNS, CDR2 SASEGT. The CDR3 extends over 13 amino acids. The CDR3: CASSETGVYGYTF. In DNA, the CDR3 is TGTGCCAGCAGTGAGACAGGGGTCTATGGCTACACCTTC.

The genes are TRBV5-1 and TRBJ1-1; D uncertain. Germline V CDR1 and CDR2: SGHRS, YFSETQ. The CDR3 has 14 residues. Trimming took 1 base from V and 0 from J, leaving 7 bases between them. CDR3 nucleotides: TGCGCCAGCAGCTTGAGAGCTATGAACACTGAAGCTTTCTTT. It specifies CASSLRAMNTEAFF.

The J gene is TRBJ2-1, the V gene TRBV24-1; perhaps TRBD2 as D (6 bases). This CDR3 comprises 14 residues. The germline V gene encodes CDR1 KGHDR and CDR2 SFDVKD. V was cut by 0 bases and J by 4 bases, with 6 bases left in between. The CDR3 DNA reads as TGTGCCACCAGTGATTTGGCGGGGTACAATGAGCAGTTCTTC. Its protein is CATSDLAGYNEQFF.

V is TRBV5-1 and J is TRBJ1-4; D possibly corresponds to TRBD1 (6 bases). The CDR3 spans 14 residues. V shed 4 bases and J shed 5 bases, with 12 bases lying between them. The germline gives CDR1 SGHRS, CDR2 YFSETQ. The CDR3 nucleotides read TGCGCCAGCAGCGGAACGGGACAAAATGAAAAACTGTTTTTT. Translated, it gives CASSGTGQNEKLFF.

The chain employs TRBV4-1 and TRBJ2-3; 9 positions match TRBD1. V gave up 0 bases and J gave up 3 bases; unmatched junction bases: 4. The CDR3 is 16 residues long. Looked up from germline, CDR1 is MGHRA and CDR2 is YSYEKL. For the CDR3, the DNA is TGCGCCAGCAGCCAAGAGGGGGACAGGGTTACAGATACGCAGTATTTT. Protein sequence: CASSQEGDRVTDTQYF.

The rearrangement uses TRBV9 and TRBJ2-2, with 8 bases that match TRBD1. The trim removed 3 bases at V and 3 bases at J, leaving 1 base unmatched. This CDR3 has 14 amino acids. Germline values: CDR1 SGDLS, CDR2 YYNGEE. In DNA, the CDR3 is TGTGCCAGCAGCGGGACAGGGTACACCGGGGAGCTGTTTTTT. This sequence encodes CASSGTGYTGELFF.

Relative to its sample, this clone is medium-sized. This chain connects TRBV3-1 (or the pseudogene TRBV3-2) to TRBJ1-2; D uncertain. This CDR3 spans 14 amino acids. CDR1 and CDR2 (germline): LGHDT, YNNKEL (reference sequence). V lost 1 base, J lost 8 bases, and 14 bases lay in between. In DNA form, the CDR3 reads TGTGCCAGCAGCCAAGCCAGCTACAGTCTGGGCTACACCTTC. The encoded protein is CASSQASYSLGYTF.

The genes are TRBV6-1 and TRBJ2-7, with 7 nucleotides matching TRBD2. V shed 8 bases, J shed 3 bases, and the junction held 13 bases outside the gene matches. The CDR3 covers 15 residues. Germline lookup yields CDR1 MNHNS and CDR2 SASEGT. CDR3 coding DNA: TGTGCCAGCGGCAACGGTGGGGCGGGAGACTACGAGCAGTACGTC. Amino acids: CASGNGGAGDYEQYV.

This chain uses TRBV19 with TRBJ1-5; no reliable D call. Germline assignment: CDR1 LNHDA and CDR2 SQIVND (reference sequence). The length of the CDR3 is 14 residues. V was cut by 1 base and J by 3 bases, with 7 bases left in between. CDR3 residues: CASSIGGHNQPQHF. In DNA, the CDR3 is TGTGCCAGTAGTATAGGAGGTCACAATCAGCCCCAGCATTTT.

The sample holds one count of this clone. This chain joins TRBV6-5 and TRBJ2-1; 11 bases match TRBD1. The V gene end was trimmed by 2 bases and the J gene end by 6 bases; junction bases not matched to a gene: 3. Germline V gives CDR1 MNHEY, CDR2 SVGAGI. The CDR3 spans 15 residues. The CDR3 sequence is CASSYQGQGGNEQFF. In nucleotides, the CDR3 is TGTGCCAGCAGTTACCAGGGACAGGGGGGCAATGAGCAGTTCTTC.

This clone was seen only a few times. A junction boundary mismatches the germline segment, possibly from a read error. The rearrangement links TRBV6-5 to TRBJ2-7; no clear D gene. The CDR3 loop spans 11 amino acids. The germline V gene encodes CDR1 MNHEY and CDR2 SVGAGI. The CDR3 coding sequence is TGTGCCAGCAGTGACTCTAGCGAGCAGTACTTC. This encodes CASSDSSEQYF.

The rearrangement links TRBV4-2 to TRBJ2-1; D gene ambiguous. Per the germline V gene, CDR1 is LGHNA and CDR2 is YNFKEQ. This CDR3 spans 16 amino acids. Trimming removed 1 base at V and 1 base at J, with 11 bases between. CDR3: CASSQAGLESYNEQFF. The CDR3 DNA reads TGTGCCAGCAGCCAAGCCGGCCTAGAGTCCTACAATGAGCAGTTCTTC.

Worth noting for this clone: The identical CDR3 is also encoded by other nucleotide sequences in the sample. J is TRBJ1-1 and V is TRBV30; D possibly corresponds to TRBD1 (6 bases). This CDR3 spans 12 amino acids. Trimming took off 5 bases at V and 0 bases at J, with 7 bases between the two ends. CDR1 is GTSNPN and CDR2 is SVGIG in the germline V gene (reference sequence). The DNA of the CDR3 is TGTGCCTGGGGACAGCTGAACACTGAAGCTTTCTTT. Translation gives CAWGQLNTEAFF.

This clone was picked up one time. CDR3 loop: CASSYGQEETQYF. In DNA form, the CDR3 reads TGTGCCAGCAGCTACGGACAGGAGGAGACCCAGTACTTC. The rearrangement joins TRBV6-5 to TRBJ2-5; TRBD1 aligns across 7 bases. The V gene end was trimmed by 6 bases and the J gene end by 5 bases; junction bases not matched to a gene: 6. There are 13 residues in the CDR3. The germline gives CDR1 MNHEY, CDR2 SVGAGI.

The chain joins TRBV4-2 to TRBJ2-2; 10 bases fit TRBD2. Looked up from germline, CDR1 is LGHNA and CDR2 is YNFKEQ. There are 15 residues in the CDR3. The V and J ends lost 4 bases and 1 base, in that order; junction bases with no gene match: 0. CDR3 amino acids: CASSRTSGNTGELFF. As DNA, the CDR3 is TGTGCCAGCAGCCGGACTAGCGGGAACACCGGGGAGCTGTTTTTT.

This clone was found a few times. This rearrangement joins TRBV7-3 to TRBJ2-1, with TRBD2 matching over 12 bases. The germline CDR1 and CDR2 sequences are SGHTA and FQGTGA. Trimming cost V 5 bases and J 9 bases; bases outside gene matches: 8. The CDR3 has 15 amino acids. CDR3 in DNA: TGTGCCAGCAGCCAAGGACTAGCGGGAACTGGTGAGCAGTTCTTC. It translates to CASSQGLAGTGEQFF.

The rearrangement uses TRBV2 and TRBJ2-3, with 8 positions matching TRBD2. The CDR3 spans 15 residues. V gave up 7 bases and J gave up 3 bases; unmatched junction bases: 9. Germline lookup yields CDR1 SNHLY and CDR2 FYNNEI. CDR3 residues: CASTLSGKRTDTQYF. CDR3 DNA: TGTGCCAGCACTCTTAGCGGGAAGAGGACAGATACGCAGTATTTT.

The genes are TRBV19 and TRBJ1-4; 8 nucleotides agree with TRBD1. Germline lookup yields CDR1 LNHDA and CDR2 SQIVND (reference sequence). V was pared by 7 bases and J by 5 bases, with 6 bases of the junction left unmatched. This CDR3 spans 14 amino acids. CDR3 in DNA: TGTGCCAGTAAGGAAAGGACAGGGAATGAAAAACTGTTTTTT. Amino acid sequence: CASKERTGNEKLFF.

This clone was detected ten times or more. This chain links TRBV11-2 with TRBJ1-5; no clear D gene. Trimming cost V 3 bases and J 6 bases, with 6 bases left between them. Germline values: CDR1 SGHAT, CDR2 FQNNGV. The CDR3 contains 12 residues. CDR3 region: CASSFNGQPQHF. In DNA form, the CDR3 reads TGTGCCAGCAGCTTTAACGGTCAGCCCCAGCATTTT.

The chain links TRBV29-1 to TRBJ1-1; 8 bases fit TRBD1. The trim removed 4 bases at V and 0 bases at J, leaving 4 bases unmatched. The germline gives CDR1 SQVTM, CDR2 ANQGSEA. The CDR3 extends over 14 amino acids. The CDR3 sequence: CSVVGTGMNTEAFF. CDR3 bases: TGCAGCGTTGTGGGGACAGGCATGAACACTGAAGCTTTCTTT.

This chain uses TRBV5-1 with TRBJ2-1, with 8 bases matching TRBD1. The V segment lost 4 bases and the J segment 4 bases; nucleotides outside the gene matches: 4. CDR3 length: 14 amino acids. The germline V gene encodes CDR1 SGHRS and CDR2 YFSETQ. In nucleotides, the CDR3 is TGCGCCAGCAGCGCTAGACAGGGGTACAATGAGCAGTTCTTC. The encoded protein is CASSARQGYNEQFF. Filled out from reference TRBV5-1 and TRBJ2-1, the complete variable domain reads KAGVTQTPRYLIKTRGQQVTLSCSPISGHRSVSWYQQTPGQGLQFLFEYFSETQRNKGNFPGRFSGRQFSNSRSEMNVSTLELGDSALYLCASSARQGYNEQFFGPGTRLTVL.

V gene TRBV18 combines with J gene TRBJ1-5; tentatively, D is TRBD1 (6 bases). Trimming took 2 bases from V and 4 from J, leaving 6 bases between them. The length of the CDR3 is 13 residues. Germline-derived CDR1 and CDR2 are KGHSH and LQKENI. The CDR3 DNA reads TGTGCCAGCTCACCAGACAGGAATCAGCCCCAGCATTTT. As protein: CASSPDRNQPQHF.

This clone showed up just a few times. The chain has TRBV24-1 and TRBJ2-4; the D gene is possibly TRBD1 (6 bases). V shed 4 bases and J shed 1 base, with 10 bases lying between them. This CDR3 is 15 amino acids long. Germline V gene data show CDR1 as KGHDR and CDR2 as SFDVKD. CDR3 residues: CATSETTGAKNIQYF. CDR3 bases: TGTGCCACCAGTGAGACTACAGGGGCCAAAAACATTCAGTACTTC.

Only a few counts were recorded for this clone. The rearrangement uses TRBV6-2 or TRBV6-3 and TRBJ1-2; 7 positions agree with TRBD1. CDR3 length: 13 amino acids. The junction had 6 bases not matched to a gene; V was cut back by 4 bases and J by 7 bases. Germline CDR1 and CDR2: MNHEY and SVGEGT. The CDR3 is CASSFTGESGYTF. The CDR3 region has the DNA TGTGCCAGCAGTTTTACAGGGGAGAGTGGCTACACCTTC.

The chain is built from TRBV5-5 and TRBJ1-3; D gene ambiguous. The V gene lost 1 base and the J gene lost 0 bases, with 8 bases spanning the gap. Germline CDR1 and CDR2: SGHKS and YYEKEE (reference sequence). The CDR3 spans 15 residues. CDR3 bases: TGTGCCAGCAGCTTGTCTCCTACCTCTGGAAACACCATATATTTT. This encodes CASSLSPTSGNTIYF.

The rearrangement joins TRBV28 to TRBJ1-5; no reliable D call. Per the germline V gene, CDR1 is MDHEN and CDR2 is SYDVKM. Trimming pared 6 bases from V and 6 bases from J, leaving 15 bases between. The CDR3 runs to 14 residues. CDR3 DNA: TGTGCCAGCAGCGGCATGAGGAGAGGTCAGCCCCAGCATTTT. Translating it yields CASSGMRRGQPQHF.

V and J are TRBV6-4 and TRBJ2-3, with D perhaps TRBD1 (6 bases). Between the trimmed V and J ends, which lost 4 bases and 6 bases, there was a span of 14 bases. The V gene's germline CDR1 is MRHNA and CDR2 SNTAGT. CDR3 length equals 14 residues. CDR3 sequence reads: CASSVGQRGDTQYF. Written as DNA, the CDR3 is TGTGCCAGCAGTGTTGGACAGAGAGGGGATACGCAGTATTTT.